A selection of T cell receptor beta chains follows, all from one sample in a study of OX40 agonist ivuxolimab in advanced cancers. TCRdb keeps only in-frame clones here, not all; method: immunoSEQ multiplex PCR. The sample carries 20,000 or so clones, less than 95% recorded once. This material consisted of CD4+ or CD8+ T cells sorted from blood, taken in a trial of the OX40 agonist ivuxolimab. The receptors originated from an adult with an advanced solid tumor such as melanoma, head and neck, liver or kidney cancer. CDR3s include the opening cysteine and the closing phenylalanine or tryptophan. Fields, in order: D gene, clone size, J gene, V gene, CDR3 DNA, CDR3 protein. D genes are given only for firm matches. Rows give clone size only sometimes, using once, few, many, or a class for an expanded clone.

D: -; size: -; J: TRBJ1-2; V: TRBV27; DNA: TGTGCCAGCACCTCCTCCGTTAGAAACTATGGCTACACCTTC; CDR3: CASTSSVRNYGYTF
D: -; size: -; J: TRBJ2-2; V: TRBV4-2; DNA: TGTGCCAGCAGCCAAGATCAGGGTTTCGCCGGGGAGCTGTTTTTT; CDR3: CASSQDQGFAGELFF
D: -; size: -; J: TRBJ2-7; V: TRBV28; DNA: TGTGCCAGCAGTCCCCGGGGCGGGATCTACGAGCAGTACTTC; CDR3: CASSPRGGIYEQYF
D: TRBD1; size: -; J: TRBJ2-7; V: TRBV6-5; DNA: TGTGCCAGCAGTTACGGGCAGGGGGTCTACGAGCAGTACTTC; CDR3: CASSYGQGVYEQYF
D: TRBD1; size: -; J: TRBJ1-1; V: TRBV19; DNA: TGTGCCAGTAGTATGTGGACAGGGGACAGGACTGAAGCTTTCTTT; CDR3: CASSMWTGDRTEAFF
D: TRBD2; size: -; J: TRBJ2-2; V: TRBV9; DNA: TGTGCCAGCAGCTCCTCCGGGACTAGCGGGAGGGCCACCGGGGAGCTGTTTTTT; CDR3: CASSSSGTSGRATGELFF
D: -; size: -; J: TRBJ1-1; V: TRBV6-5; DNA: TGTGCCAGCAGTCCACAGAGGATGAACACTGAAGCTTTCTTT; CDR3: CASSPQRMNTEAFF
D: TRBD2; size: -; J: TRBJ2-1; V: TRBV7-9; DNA: TGTGCCAGCAGCTCAACTAGTAGCGGGCCGTACAATGAGCAGTTCTTC; CDR3: CASSSTSSGPYNEQFF
D: -; size: -; J: TRBJ2-7; V: TRBV5-1; DNA: TGCGCCAGCAGCCTGGGTTGGGGCAAATACGAGCAGTACTTC; CDR3: CASSLGWGKYEQYF
D: -; size: -; J: TRBJ1-1; V: TRBV28; DNA: TGTGCCAGCAGTAGGCAAGAAGCTTTCTTT; CDR3: CASSRQEAFF
D: -; size: -; J: TRBJ1-1; V: TRBV29-1; DNA: TGCAGCGTTGGACAGATCTTGAACACTGAAGCTTTCTTT; CDR3: CSVGQILNTEAFF
D: -; size: -; J: TRBJ1-1; V: TRBV19; DNA: TGTGCCAGTAGTATAGGAGGGGTTGGGACTGAAGCTTTCTTT; CDR3: CASSIGGVGTEAFF
D: -; size: -; J: TRBJ1-2; V: TRBV27; DNA: TGTGCCAGCAGCATCTCGGCAGGTCCTCACTATGGCTACACCTTC; CDR3: CASSISAGPHYGYTF
D: -; size: once; J: TRBJ1-5; V: TRBV2; DNA: TGTGCCAGCGACTCCCCCAGGACGGATAGCAATCAGCCCCAGCATTTT; CDR3: CASDSPRTDSNQPQHF
D: TRBD2; size: -; J: TRBJ2-7; V: TRBV15; DNA: TGTGCCACCAGCAGGACGGGGGGGCGGAGTGAGCAGTACTTC; CDR3: CATSRTGGRSEQYF
D: -; size: -; J: TRBJ2-7; V: TRBV27; DNA: TGTGCCAGCGGTAGTGGTTACGAGCAGTACTTC; CDR3: CASGSGYEQYF
D: TRBD2; size: -; J: TRBJ2-7; V: TRBV27; DNA: TGTGCCAGCAGTCCGGTCGGGAGGGCCAAGTACGAGCAGTACTTC; CDR3: CASSPVGRAKYEQYF
D: TRBD2; size: -; J: TRBJ2-1; V: TRBV7-9; DNA: TGTGCCAGCAGCTTACCTAGCGGGAGCTCCTACAATGAGCAGTTCTTC; CDR3: CASSLPSGSSYNEQFF
D: -; size: once; J: TRBJ1-5; V: TRBV4-2; DNA: TGTGCCAGCAGCCAAGATCCCAGGCAGCTTAGCAATCAGCCCCAGCATTTT; CDR3: CASSQDPRQLSNQPQHF
D: -; size: -; J: TRBJ1-5; V: TRBV19; DNA: TGTGCCAGTAGTATTTCAGGACCTCAGCCCCAGCATTTT; CDR3: CASSISGPQPQHF
D: TRBD1; size: -; J: TRBJ1-1; V: TRBV6-1; DNA: TGTGCCAGCAGTGATGGGACAGGGATGTCGACTGAAGCTTTCTTT; CDR3: CASSDGTGMSTEAFF
D: -; size: -; J: TRBJ1-1; V: TRBV28; DNA: TGTGCCAGCAGTTTTAGGGCAGCCGAGGGGAGCACTGAAGCTTTCTTT; CDR3: CASSFRAAEGSTEAFF
D: TRBD2; size: -; J: TRBJ2-7; V: TRBV9; DNA: TGTGCCAGCAGCGGGACTAGCGGGACCGAGCAGTACTTC; CDR3: CASSGTSGTEQYF
D: -; size: -; J: TRBJ1-5; V: TRBV4-1; DNA: TGCGCCAGCAGCCAATCTAGCAATCAGCCCCAGCATTTT; CDR3: CASSQSSNQPQHF
D: -; size: -; J: TRBJ1-2; V: TRBV12-5; DNA: TGTGCTAGTGGTTTGGACAGGGATGAGGGTGGCTACACCTTC; CDR3: CASGLDRDEGGYTF
D: TRBD2; size: -; J: TRBJ2-1; V: TRBV5-1; DNA: TGCGCCAGCAGCTTGGAAGGGGGGCTAGCGGGAGAAGGCAATGAGCAGTTCTTC; CDR3: CASSLEGGLAGEGNEQFF
D: -; size: -; J: TRBJ2-7; V: TRBV9; DNA: TGTGCCAGCAGCGTAGGGCTCTCTTACGAGCAGTACTTC; CDR3: CASSVGLSYEQYF
D: TRBD2; size: -; J: TRBJ2-4; V: TRBV7-9; DNA: TGTGCCAGCAGCTTAGTGTCGGGACTAGCGGAAAACATTCAGTACTTC; CDR3: CASSLVSGLAENIQYF
D: TRBD1; size: once; J: TRBJ1-1; V: TRBV4-1; DNA: TGCGCCAGCAGCCCCCGGACAGGAGAGAACACTGAAGCTTTCTTT; CDR3: CASSPRTGENTEAFF
D: TRBD1; size: -; J: TRBJ2-2; V: TRBV7-7; DNA: TGTGCTAGCAGACCTACGGACAGGGGAAACACCGGGGAGCTGTTTTTT; CDR3: CASRPTDRGNTGELFF
D: -; size: -; J: TRBJ2-2; V: TRBV15; DNA: TGTGCCACCAGCAGAGCCCCGGAAAACACCGGGGAGCTGTTTTTT; CDR3: CATSRAPENTGELFF
D: -; size: -; J: TRBJ2-1; V: TRBV11-2; DNA: TGTGCCAGCAGCTGGGCAGCAGCGAATGAGCAGTTCTTC; CDR3: CASSWAAANEQFF
D: -; size: -; J: TRBJ2-1; V: TRBV6-5; DNA: TGTGCCAGCAGTTACACCGTCGGGGAGCAGTTCTTC; CDR3: CASSYTVGEQFF
D: TRBD2; size: -; J: TRBJ2-1; V: TRBV5-5; DNA: TGTGCCAGCAGCCCATGGACTAGCGGGAGTCTTGAGCAGTTCTTC; CDR3: CASSPWTSGSLEQFF
D: -; size: -; J: TRBJ2-1; V: TRBV5-6; DNA: TGTGCCAGCAGCTTGGCCAGAGCCGGGACTCTCTACAATGAGCAGTTCTTC; CDR3: CASSLARAGTLYNEQFF
D: TRBD2; size: -; J: TRBJ2-5; V: TRBV29-1; DNA: TGCAGCGTTGTGGAGGCGGGAGTGGGAGTGACCCAGTACTTC; CDR3: CSVVEAGVGVTQYF
D: -; size: -; J: TRBJ2-3; V: TRBV2; DNA: TGTGCCAGCAGGGAGACAGGTTGGGCAACAGATACGCAGTATTTT; CDR3: CASRETGWATDTQYF
D: TRBD1; size: -; J: TRBJ2-1; V: TRBV27; DNA: TGTGCCAGCAGTCTACGCGACAGGGCCTACAATGAGCAGTTCTTC; CDR3: CASSLRDRAYNEQFF
D: -; size: -; J: TRBJ2-1; V: TRBV15; DNA: TGTGCCACCAGCAATGGGGACGACTCCTACAATGAGCAGTTCTTC; CDR3: CATSNGDDSYNEQFF
D: -; size: -; J: TRBJ2-7; V: TRBV29-1; DNA: TGCAGCGTGGGAAACAGGGACTACGAGCAGTACTTC; CDR3: CSVGNRDYEQYF
D: TRBD2; size: -; J: TRBJ2-7; V: TRBV28; DNA: TGTGCCAGCAGTTTCCGCGGGACTAGGAACGTCGAGCAGTACTTC; CDR3: CASSFRGTRNVEQYF
D: -; size: -; J: TRBJ1-4; V: TRBV7-6; DNA: TGTGCCAGCAGCTTCCTCCAGGGAACTAATGAAAAACTGTTTTTT; CDR3: CASSFLQGTNEKLFF
D: -; size: -; J: TRBJ2-3; V: TRBV5-1; DNA: TGCGCCAGCAGCTTGTTCGCTCTCGATAGCACAGATACGCAGTATTTT; CDR3: CASSLFALDSTDTQYF
D: -; size: -; J: TRBJ2-1; V: TRBV7-8; DNA: TGTGCCAGCAGCCCCTCCGGCGGAGGGCGTCATGAGCAGTTCTTC; CDR3: CASSPSGGGRHEQFF
D: TRBD2; size: -; J: TRBJ2-1; V: TRBV7-3; DNA: TGTGCCAGCAGCTCAGGCTCTAGCGGTTACAATGAGCAGTTCTTC; CDR3: CASSSGSSGYNEQFF
D: TRBD2; size: -; J: TRBJ2-1; V: TRBV27; DNA: TGTGCCAGCAGTTGGGGAGGGGTGTCCAATGAGCAGTTCTTC; CDR3: CASSWGGVSNEQFF
D: -; size: -; J: TRBJ1-1; V: TRBV25-1; DNA: TGTGCCAGCAGCCGGGACGTACTTAATGAAGCTTTCTTT; CDR3: CASSRDVLNEAFF
D: TRBD2; size: -; J: TRBJ2-1; V: TRBV5-1; DNA: TGCGCCAGCAGTTGGGGACTAGCGGGAAGCTCCTACAATGAGCAGTTCTTC; CDR3: CASSWGLAGSSYNEQFF
D: -; size: -; J: TRBJ2-1; V: TRBV27; DNA: TGTGCCAGCAGTTTATCCTCACAGGGATTCGATGAGCAGTTCTTC; CDR3: CASSLSSQGFDEQFF
D: -; size: -; J: TRBJ2-3; V: TRBV20-1; DNA: TGCAGTGCCCGTTGGGGTGATACGCAGTATTTT; CDR3: CSARWGDTQYF
D: TRBD2; size: -; J: TRBJ2-1; V: TRBV28; DNA: TGTGCCAGCATTACTCTTCAGGGACTAGCGGGAGGCTATGAGCAGTTCTTC; CDR3: CASITLQGLAGGYEQFF
D: TRBD1; size: once; J: TRBJ1-2; V: TRBV28; DNA: TGTGCCAGCAGTTTCCAGGGGGGTGGAGATGGCTACACCTTC; CDR3: CASSFQGGGDGYTF
D: TRBD2; size: -; J: TRBJ2-2; V: TRBV7-9; DNA: TGTGCCAGCAGCTTAGGGCGGGAGACTTACACCGGGGAGCTGTTTTTT; CDR3: CASSLGRETYTGELFF
D: -; size: -; J: TRBJ1-5; V: TRBV28; DNA: TGTGCCAGCAGTCGGACGGTTAGCAATCAGCCCCAGCATTTT; CDR3: CASSRTVSNQPQHF
D: -; size: -; J: TRBJ1-1; V: TRBV6-5; DNA: TGTGCCAGCACCGAAGGACCTGAAGCTTTCTTT; CDR3: CASTEGPEAFF
D: TRBD2; size: once; J: TRBJ2-1; V: TRBV27; DNA: TGTGCCAGCAGGACTAGCGGGAGGTTTGGTGAGCAGTTCTTC; CDR3: CASRTSGRFGEQFF
D: TRBD1; size: -; J: TRBJ1-5; V: TRBV5-8; DNA: TGTGCCAGCAGCTTGGCCTTTACGGGACAGAATCAGCCCCAGCATTTT; CDR3: CASSLAFTGQNQPQHF
D: -; size: few; J: TRBJ2-1; V: TRBV9; DNA: TGTGCCAGCAGCGTAGGGGCAGAGCGTGGTAGGAATGAGCAGTTCTTC; CDR3: CASSVGAERGRNEQFF
D: -; size: -; J: TRBJ1-1; V: TRBV4-3; DNA: TGCGCCAGCAGCCCCAAAGGTTTTATCACTGAAGCTTTCTTT; CDR3: CASSPKGFITEAFF